This passage covers 30 T cell receptor beta chains from one sample sequenced in a study of T cell responses to AZD1222 COVID-19 vaccine. The repertoire was sequenced with immunoSEQ multiplex PCR; TCRdb's copy has only in-frame clones and lacks some. The table has roughly 100,000 clones, roughly 84% seen once; the top ten hold about 17%. The sequencing here drew on peripheral blood, taken on day 0 of AZD1222 vaccination. The receptors originated from an adult in good health.

The chain is built from TRBV7-9 and TRBJ2-3; no clear D. V was shortened by 8 bases and J by 3 bases, with 15 bases between the two germline ends. This CDR3 has 14 residues. Per the germline V gene, CDR1 is SEHNR and CDR2 is FQNEAQ (reference sequence). The CDR3 nucleotides are TGTGCCAGCCGGAGCTGGGCCGAGACAGATACGCAGTATTTT. It yields the protein CASRSWAETDTQYF.

The rearrangement links TRBV11-3 to TRBJ2-3, with 9 bases lining up with TRBD2. CDR1 SGHNT and CDR2 YENEEA come from the germline V gene. The junction had 11 bases not matched to a gene; V was cut back by 6 bases and J by 1 base. CDR3 length: 17 residues. CDR3 region: CASSPGTRLAGTDTQYF. The CDR3 region has the DNA TGTGCCAGCAGTCCGGGGACCCGACTAGCGGGCACAGATACGCAGTATTTT.

The genes are TRBV11-3 and TRBJ1-2; D might be TRBD1 (5 bases). V shed 5 bases and J shed 3 bases, with 10 bases lying between them. Germline-derived CDR1 and CDR2 are SGHNT and YENEEA. CDR3 length: 13 amino acids. CDR3 nucleotide sequence: TGTGCCAGCAGCCCAGGACAAGACTATGGCTACACCTTC. It translates to CASSPGQDYGYTF.

The J gene is TRBJ2-1, the V gene TRBV24-1; no clear D gene. The germline V gene encodes CDR1 KGHDR and CDR2 SFDVKD. Trimming left V 4 bases short and J 8 bases short, with 17 bases between. The CDR3 consists of 15 residues. CDR3 loop: CATSEGQWYRDEQFF. DNA of the CDR3: TGTGCCACCAGTGAAGGCCAGTGGTACCGCGATGAGCAGTTCTTC.

The chain is built from TRBV10-1 and TRBJ2-2; D gene unclear. In germline, CDR1 is WNHNN, CDR2 SYGVQD (reference sequence). Trimming removed 7 bases at V and 5 bases at J, with 5 bases between. This CDR3 has 11 residues. The CDR3 region is CASNRTGELFF. CDR3 bases: TGCGCCAGCAACCGAACCGGGGAGCTGTTTTTT.

The CDR3 DNA reads as TGTGCCAGTAGAGAGATCAAGACCTCCTATAATTCACCCCTCCACTTT. Its translation: CASREIKTSYNSPLHF. The rearrangement joins TRBV19 to TRBJ1-6, with D hard to call. V was clipped by 6 bases and J by 0 bases, with 12 bases between them. The CDR3 is 16 residues long. CDR1 and CDR2 (germline): LNHDA, SQIVND (reference sequence).

The chain combines TRBV7-9 with TRBJ1-2, with D possibly being TRBD1 (5 bases). Germline V lookup: CDR1 SEHNR, CDR2 FQNEAQ (reference sequence). This CDR3 spans 12 amino acids. With 10 bases removed from V and 1 base from J, the gap between germline ends came to 10 bases. CDR3 coding DNA: TGTGCCATCGGGACGGATAACTATGGCTACACCTTC. Translation: CAIGTDNYGYTF.

This clone has a handful of counts. The chain joins TRBV30 to TRBJ2-1; D call uncertain. Germline CDR1 is GTSNPN and CDR2 is SVGIG (reference sequence). V lost 1 base, J lost 1 base, and 5 bases lay in between. The CDR3 runs 13 residues. In DNA, the CDR3 is TGTGCCTGGAGTGGTGGGTCCTACAATGAGCAGTTCTTC. Encoded protein: CAWSGGSYNEQFF.

The chain carries TRBV6-5 and TRBJ1-1, with a weak D call TRBD1 (6 bases). V lost 4 bases to trimming and J lost 3 bases, with 15 bases between them. CDR1 MNHEY and CDR2 SVGAGI come from the germline V gene. CDR3 length: 15 residues. The CDR3 loop reads CASSSLRGSDTEAFF. CDR3 in DNA: TGTGCCAGCAGTTCACTCAGGGGATCGGACACTGAAGCTTTCTTT.

The chain recombines TRBV25-1 with TRBJ2-3; 7 bases align to TRBD2. Germline V gene sequence: CDR1 MGHDK, CDR2 SYGVNS. V lost 2 bases, J lost 5 bases, and 13 bases stayed unmatched. The CDR3 loop spans 17 amino acids. In DNA, the CDR3 is TGTGCCAGCAGTGAAGGTATGGGGAGGGGCCCTCAAGATACGCAGTATTTT. It translates to CASSEGMGRGPQDTQYF. Full variable domain (rest looked up from reference TRBV25-1 and TRBJ2-3): EADIYQTPRYLVIGTGKKITLECSQTMGHDKMYWYQQDPGMELHLIHYSYGVNSTEKGDLSSESTVSRIRTEHFPLTLESARPSHTSQYLCASSEGMGRGPQDTQYFGPGTRLTVL.

The V call is TRBV5-1, the J call TRBJ1-1; D is perhaps TRBD1 (5 bases). This CDR3 has 13 amino acids. Trimming pared 2 bases from V and 7 bases from J, leaving 12 bases between. The germline V gene encodes CDR1 SGHRS and CDR2 YFSETQ. The CDR3 DNA reads as TGCGCCAGCAGCTTTGGGACGGGGGATGAAGCTTTCTTT. It yields the protein CASSFGTGDEAFF. The full variable domain, completed using reference TRBV5-1 and TRBJ1-1, is KAGVTQTPRYLIKTRGQQVTLSCSPISGHRSVSWYQQTPGQGLQFLFEYFSETQRNKGNFPGRFSGRQFSNSRSEMNVSTLELGDSALYLCASSFGTGDEAFFGQGTRLTVV.

The chain is built from TRBV5-1 and TRBJ1-5; D possibly corresponds to TRBD1 (5 bases). Per germline, CDR1 SGHRS and CDR2 YFSETQ. The CDR3 length is 15 residues. Between the trimmed V and J ends, which lost 4 bases and 5 bases, there was a span of 16 bases. The CDR3 DNA follows: TGCGCCAGCAGCCAAGGGATCAGGGACTATCAGCCCCAGCATTTT. Its translation is CASSQGIRDYQPQHF.

The rearrangement joins TRBV3-1 (or the pseudogene TRBV3-2) to TRBJ2-5; D is unresolved. The CDR3 runs to 11 residues. Trimming took off 1 base at V and 4 bases at J, with 1 base between the two ends. Germline values: CDR1 LGHDT, CDR2 YNNKEL (reference sequence). CDR3 nucleotide sequence: TGTGCCAGCAGCCAAGGAGAGACCCAGTACTTC. Translation: CASSQGETQYF.

The chain recombines TRBV3-1 (or the pseudogene TRBV3-2) with TRBJ2-5, with D unresolved. This CDR3 contains 14 residues. Germline loops: CDR1 LGHDT, CDR2 YNNKEL (reference sequence). Trimming stripped 1 base from V and 4 bases from J, with 10 bases between. The CDR3 DNA reads TGTGCCAGCAGCCAAGGCAACAGAATAGAGACCCAGTACTTC. Protein sequence: CASSQGNRIETQYF.

The CDR3 protein is CASSQVGTANTEAFF. CDR3 sequence (DNA): TGTGCCAGCAGCCAGGTAGGGACAGCGAACACTGAAGCTTTCTTT. The chain carries TRBV4-2 and TRBJ1-1, with 7 nucleotides matching TRBD1. Unmatched junction bases numbered 5, after V lost 3 bases and J lost 1 base. From germline, CDR1 is LGHNA and CDR2 YNFKEQ. The CDR3 has 15 amino acids.

The rearrangement links TRBV19 to TRBJ2-7, with 10 bases matching TRBD2. The ends lost 5 bases at V and 6 bases at J; junction bases unmatched: 7. CDR1 LNHDA and CDR2 SQIVND come from the germline V gene (reference sequence). This CDR3 has 14 residues. CDR3 nucleotides: TGTGCCAGTAGTGGGGCTAGCGGGAGCCCCGAGCAGTACTTC. This sequence encodes CASSGASGSPEQYF.

The chain couples TRBV7-9 to TRBJ2-1; no reliable D call. Germline V gene data show CDR1 as SEHNR and CDR2 as FQNEAQ (reference sequence). Trimming left V 3 bases short and J 4 bases short, with 10 bases between. This CDR3 spans 14 amino acids. CDR3 in DNA: TGTGCCAGCAGCTTCAATAGGGTATACAATGAGCAGTTCTTC. Its protein product is CASSFNRVYNEQFF.

This chain uses TRBV9 with TRBJ2-5; no firm D call. The germline V gene encodes CDR1 SGDLS and CDR2 YYNGEE. The CDR3 is made up of 16 amino acids. Trimming took 3 bases from V and 1 from J, leaving 16 bases between them. The CDR3 loop reads CASSAQSGDIQETQYF. CDR3 coding DNA: TGTGCCAGCAGCGCCCAATCCGGTGACATCCAAGAGACCCAGTACTTC. Filled out from reference TRBV9 and TRBJ2-5, the complete variable domain reads DSGVTQTPKHLITATGQRVTLRCSPRSGDLSVYWYQQSLDQGLQFLIQYYNGEERAKGNILERFSAQQFPDLHSELNLSSLELGDSALYFCASSAQSGDIQETQYFGPGTRLLVL.

The chain has TRBV9 and TRBJ2-1; D is tentatively TRBD1 or TRBD2 (6 bases each). CDR1 and CDR2 from the germline V gene are SGDLS and YYNGEE. V lost 0 bases and J 8 bases, leaving 12 bases between the germline ends. This CDR3 contains 14 residues. CDR3 amino acids: CASSVDGGRDEQFF. Written as DNA, the CDR3 is TGTGCCAGCAGCGTAGACGGGGGCAGAGATGAGCAGTTCTTC.

This sequence joins TRBV7-8 and TRBJ2-1; 9 bases are a match to TRBD2. The CDR3 is made up of 13 amino acids. Germline values: CDR1 SGHVS, CDR2 FQNEAQ. Trimming removed 8 bases from V and 4 bases from J; junction bases left unmatched: 3. CDR3 coding DNA: TGTGCCAGCGCTAGCGGGACTTACAATGAGCAGTTCTTC. Protein: CASASGTYNEQFF.

V and J are TRBV7-2 and TRBJ1-3; 7 nucleotides line up with TRBD1. With 6 bases clipped from V and 2 bases from J, the junction kept 7 bases outside the gene matches. The CDR3 runs to 15 residues. Germline CDR1 SGHTA, CDR2 FQGNSA. CDR3 sequence: CASSRQGSTGNTIYF. CDR3 DNA sequence: TGTGCCAGCAGTCGACAGGGAAGCACTGGAAACACCATATATTTT. The entire variable domain, with the rest obtained from reference TRBV7-2 and TRBJ1-3, is as follows: GAGVSQSPSNKVTEKGKDVELRCDPISGHTALYWYRQSLGQGLEFLIYFQGNSAPDKSGLPSDRFSAERTGGSVSTLTIQRTQQEDSAVYLCASSRQGSTGNTIYFGEGSWLTVV.

J is TRBJ2-1 and V is TRBV2; D uncertain. Between the trimmed V and J ends, which lost 1 base and 9 bases, there was a span of 7 bases. The CDR3 extends over 12 amino acids. The germline CDR1 and CDR2 sequences are SNHLY and FYNNEI. This chain's CDR3 is CASSEGTIEQFF. DNA of the CDR3: TGTGCCAGCAGTGAAGGGACCATTGAGCAGTTCTTC.

This clone was recorded only once. This chain joins TRBV6-1 and TRBJ1-1, with TRBD1 matching over 8 bases. Germline values: CDR1 MNHNS, CDR2 SASEGT. V dropped 4 bases and J dropped 1; count of bases not matched to a gene: 8. The CDR3 is 16 amino acids. DNA of the CDR3: TGTGCCAGCAGTGCACCAGGGGGCGGTAGGAACACTGAAGCTTTCTTT. Its protein is CASSAPGGGRNTEAFF.

V usage is TRBV11-3 and J usage is TRBJ1-2; D remains ambiguous. Germline-derived CDR1 and CDR2 are SGHNT and YENEEA. This CDR3 has 12 amino acids. The V and J ends lost 4 bases and 8 bases respectively, with 11 bases between them. CDR3 in DNA: TGTGCCAGCAGCTACGGGCCAGGCGGCTACACCTTC. Protein: CASSYGPGGYTF.

The CDR3 sequence is CASSRPGQGGYVLTF. The CDR3 coding sequence is TGTGCCAGCAGTCGGCCGGGACAGGGAGGCTACGTCCTGACTTTC. The V gene is TRBV6-2 or TRBV6-3, the J gene TRBJ2-6; 9 bases fit TRBD1. V was clipped by 5 bases and J by 11 bases; unmatched bases: 10. The CDR3 loop spans 15 amino acids. Germline V gene data show CDR1 as MNHEY and CDR2 as SVGEGT.

This rearrangement joins TRBV2 to TRBJ1-5; D is ambiguous. The V and J ends lost 9 bases and 1 base respectively, with 10 bases between them. The germline V gene has CDR1 SNHLY and CDR2 FYNNEI. The CDR3 is made up of 13 amino acids. The CDR3 protein is CARDQFSNQPQHF. The CDR3 DNA reads TGTGCCAGAGATCAGTTCAGCAATCAGCCCCAGCATTTT.

The chain uses TRBV6-5 and TRBJ1-1; D uncertain. The CDR3 totals 11 residues. Deletions cut 4 bases from V and 8 bases from J, with 8 bases between. The germline V gene encodes CDR1 MNHEY and CDR2 SVGAGI. Written as DNA, the CDR3 is TGTGCCAGCAGTTCCCTTCTCGAAGCTTTCTTT. Its translation: CASSSLLEAFF.

The chain has TRBV3-1 (or the pseudogene TRBV3-2) and TRBJ1-3; possible D gene TRBD1, 6 bases. The germline V and J ends were trimmed by 0 bases and 7 bases, with 28 bases remaining between them. There are 20 residues in the CDR3. CDR1 is LGHDT and CDR2 is YNNKEL in the germline V gene (reference sequence). CDR3 DNA sequence: TGTGCCAGCAGCCAAGACCCAGCCCGATCGGACAGCTCTGCTCGCAACACCATATATTTT. Amino acids: CASSQDPARSDSSARNTIYF.

V usage is TRBV6-7 and J usage is TRBJ2-1; 9 nucleotides line up with TRBD2. TRBV6-7 is placed among ORFs of uncertain function. The CDR3 runs 16 residues. The ends lost 2 bases at V and 4 bases at J; junction bases unmatched: 6. This CDR3 is CASSYRCLAGYNEQFF. The DNA of the CDR3 is TGTGCCAGCAGTTACAGATGCCTAGCGGGGTACAATGAGCAGTTCTTC.

The V gene is TRBV18, the J gene TRBJ1-5; D is unresolved. Germline V gene data show CDR1 as KGHSH and CDR2 as LQKENI. CDR3 length: 14 amino acids. The germline V and J ends were trimmed by 6 bases and 5 bases, with 14 bases remaining between them. DNA for the CDR3: TGTGCCAGCTCCGAAAGCCCCGGGGATCAGCCCCAGCATTTT. Amino acids: CASSESPGDQPQHF.